The 15 T cell receptor beta chains below all came from one sample that was sequenced in a study of cytomegalovirus exposure and HLA in healthy donors. Primers: 60 Vbeta forward and 13 Jbeta reverse. Method: immunoSEQ multiplex PCR; TCRdb's copy keeps in-frame clones and lacks some. The sample records approximately 150,000 clones, 80% being singletons. The sequenced sample consisted of PBMCs. All receptors come from a woman in her 40s in good health and CMV-seronegative.

This clone was observed a few times. V is TRBV5-4 and J is TRBJ2-4; 7 bases align to TRBD1. J was trimmed by 1 base and V by 6 bases; bases with no gene match: 4. CDR3 size: 14 residues. Germline-derived CDR1 and CDR2 are SGHNT and YYREEE (reference sequence). CDR3 in DNA: TGTGCCAGCACCGTACAGGGGGCCAAAAACATTCAGTACTTC. Protein product: CASTVQGAKNIQYF. Full variable domain (rest looked up from reference TRBV5-4 and TRBJ2-4): ETGVTQSPTHLIKTRGQQVTLRCSSQSGHNTVSWYQQALGQGPQFIFQYYREEENGRGNFPPRFSGLQFPNYSSELNVNALELDDSALYLCASTVQGAKNIQYFGAGTRLSVL.

V gene TRBV28 combines with J gene TRBJ1-4; tentatively, D is TRBD1 (5 bases). Trimming took 4 bases from V and 0 from J, leaving 9 bases between them. CDR1 and CDR2 (germline): MDHEN, SYDVKM. The CDR3 is 15 amino acids. In nucleotides, the CDR3 is TGTGCCAGCAGTTCCCAGGGAACAACTAATGAAAAACTGTTTTTT. This sequence encodes CASSSQGTTNEKLFF.

This clone was found a few times. The chain joins TRBV21-1 to TRBJ1-2. TRBV21-1 is labeled a pseudogene. This CDR3 region has 16 residues. The CDR3 DNA follows: TGTGCCAGCAGCCATCGGGGGGGGGCCCGTAACTATGGCTACACCTTC. Its translation: CASSHRGGARNYGYTF.

This clone was observed many times. This chain links TRBV4-1 with TRBJ2-2, with D maybe TRBD1 (6 bases). Trimming removed 1 base at V and 2 bases at J, with 14 bases between. There are 17 residues in the CDR3. The V gene's germline CDR1 is MGHRA and CDR2 YSYEKL. The CDR3 spells CASSQGDMGLNTGELFF. For the CDR3, the DNA is TGCGCCAGCAGCCAAGGGGACATGGGGCTTAACACCGGGGAGCTGTTTTTT.

CDR3 loop: CASSTGYTGELFF. The CDR3 nucleotides are TGTGCCAGCTCGACAGGGTACACCGGGGAGCTGTTTTTT. The chain has TRBV18 and TRBJ2-2, with 7 positions matching TRBD1. The CDR3 spans 13 residues. J was trimmed by 3 bases and V by 6 bases; bases with no gene match: 1. Germline loops: CDR1 KGHSH, CDR2 LQKENI.

The chain combines TRBV28 with TRBJ1-4, with D tentatively TRBD1 (6 bases). CDR1 is MDHEN, CDR2 SYDVKM, per germline. This CDR3 spans 13 amino acids. Trimming removed 4 bases from V and 7 bases from J, with 10 bases in between. CDR3 DNA sequence: TGTGCCAGCAGTTCCCGGGACACTGAAAAACTGTTTTTT. This codes for CASSSRDTEKLFF.

V usage is TRBV5-1 and J usage is TRBJ1-1; TRBD1 matches 7 bases. CDR1 SGHRS and CDR2 YFSETQ come from the germline V gene. The CDR3 is 14 amino acids. V shed 0 bases, J shed 5 bases, and the junction held 4 bases outside the gene matches. The CDR3 loop is CASSLETGSTEAFF. In DNA, the CDR3 is TGCGCCAGCAGCTTGGAGACAGGGAGTACTGAAGCTTTCTTT.

CDR3 residues: CASSIGGRTEAFF. DNA of the CDR3: TGTGCCAGCAGTATAGGGGGCAGGACTGAAGCTTTCTTT. This chain links TRBV28 with TRBJ1-1; 7 bases are a match to TRBD1. Germline values: CDR1 MDHEN, CDR2 SYDVKM. The CDR3 length is 13 residues. After removal of 5 bases from V and 5 bases from J, the junction contained 5 bases not matched to a gene.

The J gene is TRBJ2-7, the V gene TRBV6-1; maybe TRBD1 (5 bases). V dropped 5 bases and J dropped 3 bases, with 17 bases sitting between them. The CDR3 has 15 residues. CDR1 and CDR2 (germline): MNHNS, SASEGT. Here the CDR3 reads CASSTQGPSYYEQYF. CDR3 bases: TGTGCCAGCAGTACCCAGGGTCCCTCCTACTACGAGCAGTACTTC.

The chain uses TRBV4-3 and TRBJ2-4; 12 positions agree with TRBD2. The junction had 9 bases not matched to a gene; V was cut back by 0 bases and J by 0 bases. Germline-derived CDR1 and CDR2 are LGHNA and YSLEER. The CDR3 extends over 20 amino acids. DNA of the CDR3: TGCGCCAGCAGCCAAGATGGCACTAGCGGGGGGCCGGCAGCCAAAAACATTCAGTACTTC. It translates to CASSQDGTSGGPAAKNIQYF.

This chain joins TRBV2 and TRBJ1-1; D remains unclear. CDR1 and CDR2 from the germline V gene are SNHLY and FYNNEI. CDR3 size: 16 residues. Trimming stripped 1 base from V and 1 base from J, with 13 bases between. The CDR3: CASSEGWPSSNTEAFF. Written as DNA, the CDR3 is TGTGCCAGCAGTGAAGGATGGCCCTCATCGAACACTGAAGCTTTCTTT.

This chain links TRBV28 with TRBJ2-4; TRBD2 might be the D (5 bases). The CDR3 is 12 residues long. The V end was cut by 9 bases, the J end by 6 bases, with 12 bases between. Germline-derived CDR1 and CDR2 are MDHEN and SYDVKM. CDR3 in DNA: TGTGCCAGTCCAGGTGGGAGAAACATTCAGTACTTC. As protein: CASPGGRNIQYF.

The chain has TRBV2 and TRBJ2-1, with 15 bases aligning to TRBD2. From germline, CDR1 is SNHLY and CDR2 FYNNEI. There are 16 residues in the CDR3. J gave up 8 bases and V 4 bases, and 6 bases lay outside the gene matches. The CDR3 spells CASSAGLAGGWHEQFF. The CDR3 nucleotides are TGTGCCAGCAGTGCGGGACTAGCGGGGGGTTGGCATGAGCAGTTCTTC.

The V gene is TRBV6-6, the J gene TRBJ1-2, with 12 bases matching TRBD1. After removal of 2 bases from V and 8 bases from J, the junction contained 3 bases not matched to a gene. This CDR3 spans 14 amino acids. CDR1 MNHNY and CDR2 SVGAGI come from the germline V gene (reference sequence). The CDR3 sequence: CASSYGTGGEGYTF. The CDR3 bases are TGTGCCAGCAGTTACGGGACAGGGGGCGAAGGCTACACCTTC.

V and J are TRBV7-8 and TRBJ1-4; 8 bases are a match to TRBD1. Germline assignment: CDR1 SGHVS and CDR2 FQNEAQ. The CDR3 covers 17 residues. Trimming at V came to 1 base and at J to 0 bases, leaving 4 bases not matched to a gene. The CDR3 reads CASSLGTGLTTNEKLFF. CDR3 DNA: TGTGCCAGCAGCTTAGGGACAGGGCTTACAACTAATGAAAAACTGTTTTTT.